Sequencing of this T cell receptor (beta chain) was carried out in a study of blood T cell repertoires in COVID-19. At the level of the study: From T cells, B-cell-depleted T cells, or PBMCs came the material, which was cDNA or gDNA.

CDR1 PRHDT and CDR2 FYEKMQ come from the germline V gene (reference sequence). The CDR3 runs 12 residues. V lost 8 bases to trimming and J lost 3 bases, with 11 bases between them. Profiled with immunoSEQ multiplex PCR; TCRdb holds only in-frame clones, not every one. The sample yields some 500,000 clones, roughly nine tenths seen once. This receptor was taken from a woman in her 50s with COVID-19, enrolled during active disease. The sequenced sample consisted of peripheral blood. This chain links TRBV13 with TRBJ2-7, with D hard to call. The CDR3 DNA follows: TGTGCCAGCTCCTTTCAGTACTACGAGCAGTACTTC. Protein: CASSFQYYEQYF.